This T cell receptor (beta chain) came from a study of immune evolution from preneoplasia to lung adenocarcinoma. The study's findings and limits: Compared with EGFR-mutant or double wild-type lesions, KRAS-mutant nodules were more clonal.

Concerning this clone itself: What it binds is unknown.

This table comes from immunoSEQ multiplex PCR, and its TCRdb copy is limited to in-frame clones, with some not included. The sample includes around 20,000 clones, over 70% of them seen just once. The sample comprised FFPE invasive lung adenocarcinoma tissue. The receptor was derived from a person in their 60s with lung adenocarcinoma.

The CDR3 nucleotides are TGTGCCAGCAGCTTTTATAGTACCTCCTACGAGCAGTACTTC. Its protein is CASSFYSTSYEQYF. The V gene is TRBV7-2, the J gene TRBJ2-7; D call uncertain. The CDR3 covers 14 residues. The V end lost 3 bases, the J end lost 0 bases, and 9 bases lay between the germline ends. CDR1 SGHTA and CDR2 FQGNSA come from the germline V gene.